The T cell receptor (beta chain) under discussion was sequenced for a study of control samples from healthy donors and cancer patients. Using immunoSEQ multiplex PCR, the repertoire was profiled, and TCRdb retains in-frame clones only, with some absent. The data hold some 41,000 clones, with approximately 87% observed a single time. The TCR originated in a woman in her sixties with lung cancer. Specimen: PBMCs.

As DNA, the CDR3 is TGTGCCAGTAGTACCTTTCGACAGGGGGCGCACACTGAAGCTTTCTTT. Its protein is CASSTFRQGAHTEAFF. The chain recombines TRBV19 with TRBJ1-1; 10 nucleotides agree with TRBD1. Germline V gives CDR1 LNHDA, CDR2 SQIVND (reference sequence). V shed 4 bases and J 3 bases; nucleotides not matched to a gene: 8. The CDR3 spans 16 residues.